This T cell receptor beta chain stems from a study of T cell repertoires in ileal Crohn's disease (dated by TCRdb to about 2019). About the investigation overall: The median duration of disease was 7.5 to 9.5 years, and at the time of surgery roughly 36% of patients were active smokers. TCR repertoire analysis was done in some 60 Crohn's disease patients from a prospective multicentre cohort. A total of approximately 170 mucosal samples from around 57 patients were sequenced, collected from several sites on the surgical specimen and at postoperative endoscopy. About half of the patients received postoperative therapy: over nine received thiopurines and 18 received anti-TNF agents. The study ran alongside a multicentre cohort designed to identify predictors of early endoscopic recurrence after ileocolonic resection. A Rutgeerts score above i0 was used to define endoscopic postoperative recurrence. Every patient underwent surgery because of a complication, which was stricturing disease in around 61% and penetrating disease in around 39%. On the study overall, not on this receptor specifically: Endoscopic recurrence was found to be associated with higher high-frequency clone percentages at surgery, and recurrence was observed in all patients with clonality above 26.8% (18/57). Sorted CD8 T cells carried more high-frequency clones than CD4 T cells, suggesting mucosal expansions were mainly CD8. A significantly higher proportion of clonal expansions was observed in active smokers at surgery than in non-smokers (roughly 27% vs 19%, p=0.02). Mucosal CD4 and CD8 T cells were sorted and sequenced only in a subgroup of patients, the size of which was not stated.

Adults with ileal or ileocolonic Crohn's disease and an indication for ileocolonic resection were eligible for inclusion. Whole ileal mucosal biopsies were stored frozen at -80°C before DNA extraction. Genomic DNA was isolated from frozen whole biopsies using a TRizol-based method, and the DNA was quantified with a NanoDrop 2000 spectrophotometer. Measured from the cysteine to the phenylalanine, the CDR3 is 15 residues long. Only CDR3 DNA remains: 45 bases, in frame from the first base. V is clipped by 0 bases and J by 2 bases, and the sequence between their germline boundaries is 8 bases long. CDR1 and CDR2 are read off the germline V gene as WSHSY and SAAADI. Five hundred nanograms of biopsy DNA per sample were submitted for commercial TCRB immunosequencing. A two-step, amplification bias-controlled multiplex PCR was used by Adaptive Biotechnology to amplify CDR3 regions from genomic DNA. In the first PCR, primers covered every V and J gene segment, and in the second PCR, barcodes and Illumina adapters were added. CDR3 libraries were sequenced on an Illumina instrument. As for how the authors treated the data: Vendor-provided pipelines were combined with custom analysis of raw data in R/Bioconductor under R version 3.3.0. Clonality, which ranges from 0 to 1, was calculated as the inverse of the normalised Shannon entropy across all productive clones. High-frequency clones were defined as the repertoire share of the top 100 clones, retaining only clones passing a 95% confidence test. Overlap between samples was measured with the Morisita-Horn index, while repertoire diversity was measured with the Simpson index. The table was pulled from immuneACCESS by TCRdb, which kept in-frame rearrangements only. Such tables lose some clones; where checked, under half of the loss comes from unresolved V genes, and the rest has no known cause. For V, J and clone size, that table is used; D and trimming come from the DNA. The table for this sample lists 14,000 or so clones; 80% to 90% of them were counted only once. In total, the top ten clones hold around 6% of the sample.

Regarding this clone: What this receptor recognizes is not known. The record has no base qualities; no much larger clone is one base away.

This receptor chain uses TRBV10-2 and TRBJ1-3; the D gene is perhaps TRBD1, on 6 matching bases. The sample consisted of ileal tissue. This clonotype was obtained from an adult with Crohn's disease. Here the CDR3 is given as CASSESRGAGNTIYF. In nucleotide form, the sequence is TGCGCCAGCAGTGAGTCCAGGGGTGCTGGAAACACCATATATTTT.